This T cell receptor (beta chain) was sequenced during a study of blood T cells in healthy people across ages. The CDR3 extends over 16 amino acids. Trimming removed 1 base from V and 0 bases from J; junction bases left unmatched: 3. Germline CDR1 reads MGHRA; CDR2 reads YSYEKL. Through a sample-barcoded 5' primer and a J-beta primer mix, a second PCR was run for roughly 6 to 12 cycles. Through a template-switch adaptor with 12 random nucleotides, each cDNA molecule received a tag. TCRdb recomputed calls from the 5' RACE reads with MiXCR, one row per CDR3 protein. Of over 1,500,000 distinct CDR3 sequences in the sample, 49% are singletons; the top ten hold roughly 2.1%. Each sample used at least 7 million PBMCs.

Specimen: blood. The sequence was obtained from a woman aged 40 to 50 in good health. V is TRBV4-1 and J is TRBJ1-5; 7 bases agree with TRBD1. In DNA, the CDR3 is TGCGCCAGCAGCCAAGTACAGGGGAATAGCAATCAGCCCCAGCATTTT. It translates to CASSQVQGNSNQPQHF.